The table lists the clone carrying this T cell receptor (beta chain) with a few counts. Its matching antigen is unknown. CDR1 is SNHLY and CDR2 is FYNNEI in the germline V gene. The CDR3 length is 11 residues. V shed 6 bases and J 14 bases; nucleotides not matched to a gene: 5. The data derive from a study of identical twins. Study-wide points: Invariant T cells like MAIT and iNKT could partly confound the zero-insertion analyses.

TCRdb analysed the 5' RACE reads with MiXCR anew, one entry per CDR3 protein. The data hold around 650,000 distinct CDR3 sequences, with 7.1% observed a single time. This sample also appeared in a second study, on yellow fever vaccine responses in identical twins.

This receptor was obtained from a woman aged 18-30 years in good health. The V call is TRBV2, the J call TRBJ2-3; 10 nucleotides match TRBD1. Sequencing was carried out using PBMCs. The CDR3 sequence is CASRTRDRGYF. CDR3 nucleotide sequence: TGTGCCAGCAGAACCCGGGACAGGGGGTATTTT.